The rows below give T cell receptor beta chains drawn from one sample of a study of graft-versus-host responses after intestinal transplantation. Assay used: immunoSEQ multiplex PCR; TCRdb lists only in-frame clones, some missing. This table holds about 45,000 clones, 75% to 95% found once. The input for sequencing was PBMCs, taken 524 days after transplant. These receptors all come from a human patient who received an intestinal transplant, so some T cells may come from the graft donor. Both conserved end residues are part of each CDR3.

v_call,j_call,cdr3_aa
TRBV4-3,TRBJ2-1,CASSQELADYNEQFF
TRBV7-9,TRBJ2-7,CASSSGGQGSYEQYF
TRBV4-1,TRBJ2-2,CASSHRTSGRNGELFF
TRBV4-1,TRBJ1-2,CASSSPRRANYGYTF
TRBV6-5,TRBJ1-2,CASSSSDRVYGYTF
TRBV7-2,TRBJ1-5,CASSRRQGQQPQHF
TRBV5-1,TRBJ2-7,CASSTGQGVLSYEQYF
TRBV7-9,TRBJ2-7,CASSSSSYEQYF
TRBV7-9,TRBJ2-1,CASRQPAGTSESNEQFF
TRBV28,TRBJ2-1,CASRGTAYNEQFF